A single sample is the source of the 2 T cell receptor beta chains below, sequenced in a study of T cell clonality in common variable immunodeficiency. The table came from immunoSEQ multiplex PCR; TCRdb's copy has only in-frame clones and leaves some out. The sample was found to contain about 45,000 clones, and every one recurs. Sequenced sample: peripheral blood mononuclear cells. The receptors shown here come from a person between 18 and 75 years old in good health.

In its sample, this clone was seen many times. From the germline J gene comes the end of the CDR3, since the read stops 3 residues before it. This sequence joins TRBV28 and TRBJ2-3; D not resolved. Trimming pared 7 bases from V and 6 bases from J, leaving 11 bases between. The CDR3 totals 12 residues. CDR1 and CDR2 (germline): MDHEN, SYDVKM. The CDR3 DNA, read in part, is TGTGCCAGCACCACTTATCTGGATACG. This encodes CASTTYLDT. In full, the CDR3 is CASTTYLDTQYF.

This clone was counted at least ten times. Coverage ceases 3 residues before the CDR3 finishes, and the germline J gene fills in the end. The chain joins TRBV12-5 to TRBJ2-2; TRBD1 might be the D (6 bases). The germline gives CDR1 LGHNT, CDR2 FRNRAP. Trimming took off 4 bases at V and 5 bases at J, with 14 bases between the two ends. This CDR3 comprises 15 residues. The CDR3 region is CASGSSGVNTGELFF. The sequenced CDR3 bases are TGTGCTAGTGGTTCGTCAGGGGTTAATACCGGGGAG.